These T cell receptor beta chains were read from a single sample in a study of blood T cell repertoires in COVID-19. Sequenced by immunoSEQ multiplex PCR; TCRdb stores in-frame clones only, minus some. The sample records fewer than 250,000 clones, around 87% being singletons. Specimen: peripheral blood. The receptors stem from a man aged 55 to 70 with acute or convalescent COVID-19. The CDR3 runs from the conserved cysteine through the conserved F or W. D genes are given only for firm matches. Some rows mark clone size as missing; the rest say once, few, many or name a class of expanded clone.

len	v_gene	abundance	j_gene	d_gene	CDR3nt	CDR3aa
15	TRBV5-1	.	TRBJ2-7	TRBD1	TGCGCCAGCAGCTCGATCGGGACAGGGGGCTACGAGCAGTACTTC	CASSSIGTGGYEQYF
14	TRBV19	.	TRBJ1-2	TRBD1	TGTGCCACCCTGCGGACAGGCCCCCAGCCGGGCTACACCTTC	CATLRTGPQPGYTF
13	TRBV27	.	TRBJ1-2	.	TGTGCCAGCAGCATAGGGGCTGGCTATGGCTACACCTTC	CASSIGAGYGYTF
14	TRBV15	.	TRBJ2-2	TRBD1	TGTGCCACAGGGACAGTGAGGAACACCGGGGAGCTGTTTTTT	CATGTVRNTGELFF
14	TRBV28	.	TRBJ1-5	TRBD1	TGTGCCAGCAGCACGACAGGGGGCAATCAGCCCCAGCATTTT	CASSTTGGNQPQHF
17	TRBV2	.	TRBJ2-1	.	TGTGCCAGCAGTGAAGCGCGGTCGGCTGGGTCCTACAATGAGCAGTTCTTC	CASSEARSAGSYNEQFF
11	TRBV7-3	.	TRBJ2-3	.	TGTGCCAGCAGCCAGGGCCAGCGACTGTATTTT	CASSQGQRLYF
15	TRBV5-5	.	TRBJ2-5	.	TGTGCCAGCAGCCCGGGGGGCCAGAACCAAGAGACCCAGTACTTC	CASSPGGQNQETQYF
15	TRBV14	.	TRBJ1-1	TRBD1	TGTGCCAGCAGCAAGGGACAGGGGGCGCAAGGTGAAGCTTTCTTT	CASSKGQGAQGEAFF
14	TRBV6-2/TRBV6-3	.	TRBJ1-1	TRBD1	TGTGCCAGCAGTGACTCGACAGGGGCGGGAAAAGCTTTCTTT	CASSDSTGAGKAFF
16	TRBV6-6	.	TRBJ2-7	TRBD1	TGTGCCAGCAGCAGGACCCGGACAGGCCTCCCCTACGAGCAGTACTTC	CASSRTRTGLPYEQYF
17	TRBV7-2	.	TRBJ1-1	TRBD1	TGTGCCAGCAGCCGCAGGGCACAGGGGGCAGATCGGACTGAAGCTTTCTTT	CASSRRAQGADRTEAFF
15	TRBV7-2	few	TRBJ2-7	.	TGTGCCAGCACCCCTGGTTACTCCCGGGGCTACGAGCAGTACTTC	CASTPGYSRGYEQYF
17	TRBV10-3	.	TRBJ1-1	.	TGTGCCATCAGTCCCCTCCCTTCGTCCGGGGGAGGTACTGAAGCTTTCTTT	CAISPLPSSGGGTEAFF
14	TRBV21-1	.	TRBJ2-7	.	TGTGCCAGCAGCACTGGCAGGGGGGCCTACGAGCAGTACTTC	CASSTGRGAYEQYF
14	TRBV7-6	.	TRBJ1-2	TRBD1	TGTGCCAGCAGCTTAGAACAGGGGGCTGGAGGCTACACCTTC	CASSLEQGAGGYTF
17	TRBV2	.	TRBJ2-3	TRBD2	TGTGCCAGCAGTCGGCGGGGGGCGTCTCCCCCCTCAGATACGCAGTATTTT	CASSRRGASPPSDTQYF
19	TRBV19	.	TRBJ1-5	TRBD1	TGTGCCAGTAGTGGCCGAGGACAGGGGGCCCGGATCAGCAATCAGCCCCAGCATTTT	CASSGRGQGARISNQPQHF
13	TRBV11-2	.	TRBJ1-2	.	TGTGCCAGCAGCTTGGGGGGGGTCGGTGGCTACACCTTC	CASSLGGVGGYTF
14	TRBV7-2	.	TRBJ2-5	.	TGTGCCAGCAGCTTAGGTGCAGGTCTGGAGACCCAGTACTTC	CASSLGAGLETQYF
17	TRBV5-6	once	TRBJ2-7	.	TGTGCCAGCAGCTTGGAGGGCAGGGGTGCATCCTCCTACGAGCAGTACTTC	CASSLEGRGASSYEQYF
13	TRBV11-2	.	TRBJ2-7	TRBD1	TGTGCCAGCAGCCCCCGACAGGGCTACGAGCAGTACTTC	CASSPRQGYEQYF
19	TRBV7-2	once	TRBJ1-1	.	TGTGCCAGCAGCTTAAGGGGTCCGGCAGGGGAATCGCTGAACACTGAAGCTTTCTTT	CASSLRGPAGESLNTEAFF
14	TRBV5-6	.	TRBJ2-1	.	TGTGCCAGCAGCTTGGCCGCGAGTTACAATGAGCAGTTCTTC	CASSLAASYNEQFF
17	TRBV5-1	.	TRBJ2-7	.	TGCGCCAGCAGCTCAACGCCAGCCGGGACAAAATCCTACGAGCAGTACTTC	CASSSTPAGTKSYEQYF
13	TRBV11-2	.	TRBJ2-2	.	TGTGCCAGCAGTTGGGCTTGGACCGGGGAGCTGTTTTTT	CASSWAWTGELFF